One sample yielded the 10 T cell receptor beta chains listed below, sequenced in a study of T-cell memory formation after mild COVID-19. TCRdb re-called the 5' RACE reads with MiXCR, one entry per CDR3 protein. This table has hundreds of thousands of distinct CDR3 sequences, roughly a sixth appearing once. The sample comprised PBMCs or a T cell subset sorted from them (not recorded which). The receptors originated from an adult woman who had mild COVID-19 (a few samples of this study predate the infection). Cell type and time point are not known.

This clonotype was seen a single time. This CDR3 fails to terminate in the conserved phenylalanine or tryptophan, so it likely reflects a read error. In DNA, the CDR3 is TGTGCCAGCAGCTTATACGCGGACATCTATGGCTACACCGTC. This encodes CASSLYADIYGYTV. The rearrangement uses TRBV5-5 and TRBJ1-2; D might be TRBD1 (5 bases). Trimming pared 2 bases from V and 4 bases from J, leaving 12 bases between. CDR1 is SGHKS and CDR2 is YYEKEE in the germline V gene (reference sequence). The CDR3 has 14 amino acids.

This chain connects TRBV7-9 to TRBJ1-1, with D possibly TRBD1 on 5 matching bases. There are 14 residues in the CDR3. From germline, CDR1 is SEHNR and CDR2 FQNEAQ (reference sequence). V lost 5 bases and J 1 base, leaving 11 bases between the germline ends. The DNA of the CDR3 is TGTGCCAGCAGCATCAGGGAGCGGAACACTGAAGCTTTCTTT. Translating gives CASSIRERNTEAFF.

This clonotype was recorded many times. The chain has TRBV7-2 and TRBJ2-3; no clear D gene. The germline CDR1 and CDR2 sequences are SGHTA and FQGNSA. Trimming cost V 1 base and J 5 bases, with 7 bases left between them. This CDR3 contains 13 residues. The CDR3 sequence: CASSLGSGDTQYF. Written as DNA, the CDR3 is TGTGCCAGCAGCTTAGGGTCCGGAGATACGCAGTATTTT. The variable domain in full, with the rest retrieved from reference TRBV7-2 and TRBJ2-3, is GAGVSQSPSNKVTEKGKDVELRCDPISGHTALYWYRQSLGQGLEFLIYFQGNSAPDKSGLPSDRFSAERTGGSVSTLTIQRTQQEDSAVYLCASSLGSGDTQYFGPGTRLTVL.

This clonotype was observed a few times. The V call is TRBV7-2, the J call TRBJ2-2; D is uncertain. This CDR3 spans 16 amino acids. Trimming shortened V by 7 bases and J by 3 bases, and 18 bases separated the two germline ends. In germline, CDR1 is SGHTA, CDR2 FQGNSA. The CDR3 sequence is CASTPQNGLHTGELFF. In nucleotides, the CDR3 is TGTGCCAGCACACCCCAGAACGGCCTTCACACCGGGGAGCTGTTTTTT.

The chain combines TRBV6-2 or TRBV6-3 with TRBJ1-2; TRBD1 might be the D (5 bases). Trimming shortened V by 4 bases and J by 10 bases, and 13 bases separated the two germline ends. The germline V gene has CDR1 MNHEY and CDR2 SVGEGT. The CDR3 covers 12 residues. For the CDR3, the DNA is TGTGCCAGCAGTTTTGGGACTCTGGACTACACCTTC. Translation gives CASSFGTLDYTF.

This clonotype was observed a handful of times. The rearrangement links TRBV27 to TRBJ1-4; D not resolved. V was clipped by 2 bases and J by 8 bases, with 9 bases between them. The germline gives CDR1 MNHEY, CDR2 SMNVEV (reference sequence). The CDR3 covers 13 residues. The CDR3 DNA follows: TGTGCCAGCAGTTTACAGGTCCGCGAAAAACTGTTTTTT. This translates into CASSLQVREKLFF.

This chain uses TRBV3-1 with TRBJ2-7; possibly TRBD2 for D (6 bases). V lost 0 bases and J 4 bases, leaving 13 bases between the germline ends. CDR3 length: 15 amino acids. CDR1 and CDR2 from the germline V gene are LGHDT and YNNKEL (reference sequence). CDR3 loop: CASSQDPGVSYEQYF. The DNA of the CDR3 is TGTGCCAGCAGCCAAGATCCGGGGGTGTCATACGAGCAGTACTTC.

This clonotype turned up a few times. The chain joins TRBV4-1 to TRBJ2-2; 8 nucleotides match TRBD1. Germline lookup yields CDR1 MGHRA and CDR2 YSYEKL. The CDR3 is 16 amino acids. Trimming removed 2 bases from V and 1 base from J; junction bases left unmatched: 3. In nucleotides, the CDR3 is TGCGCCAGCAGCCAACCCGGGACAGGGAACACCGGGGAGCTGTTTTTT. Translation: CASSQPGTGNTGELFF.

The chain has TRBV5-1 and TRBJ2-3; tentative D call: TRBD2 (6 bases). The CDR3 is 17 amino acids. Per the germline V gene, CDR1 is SGHRS and CDR2 is YFSETQ. V lost 4 bases to trimming and J lost 2 bases, with 20 bases between them. CDR3 amino acids: CASSAGFSSVSTDTQYF. The CDR3 region has the DNA TGCGCCAGCAGCGCCGGGTTCTCTAGCGTTTCCACAGATACGCAGTATTTT.

This clonotype has a handful of counts. The chain combines TRBV7-2 with TRBJ2-1; 12 bases are a match to TRBD2. The CDR3 is 13 amino acids. J was trimmed by 15 bases and V by 5 bases; bases with no gene match: 8. CDR1 is SGHTA and CDR2 is FQGNSA in the germline V gene. The CDR3 here is CASSTRTSGTGFF. Here the CDR3 DNA reads TGTGCCAGCAGCACCAGGACTAGCGGGACAGGGTTCTTC.